This T cell receptor beta chain was recorded in a study of blood T cell repertoires in COVID-19. Overall study context: PBMCs, B-cell-depleted T cells, or T cells provided the cDNA or gDNA that made up the material.

Germline CDR1 and CDR2: SGHAT and FQNNGV. Between the trimmed V and J ends, which lost 5 bases and 5 bases, there was a span of 21 bases. The CDR3 has 16 amino acids. The authors' processing: Amplified reference gene primers provided the basis for estimating nucleated cell counts. Only in-frame clones appear in the TCRdb table, and some are missing; sequencing was by immunoSEQ multiplex PCR. D and trimming were read from the DNA, whereas the V and J calls and clone size are those reported in that table. The sample shows tens of thousands of clones, roughly 91% of them seen only once. This rearrangement joins TRBV11-2 to TRBJ2-5; no clear D gene. The receptor comes from a human donor in a cohort sampled during active COVID-19. The specimen sequenced was peripheral blood. CDR3 DNA sequence: TGTGCCAGCAGCCCGGTGCGCGGAACACCCCAGGAGACCCAGTACTTC. Translated, it gives CASSPVRGTPQETQYF.